A selection of T cell receptor beta chains follows, all from one sample in a study of CD8+CD57+ T cells in acquired aplastic anemia. TCRdb called the reads again in MiXCR, with one record for every CDR3 protein. The sample comprises a few hundred thousand distinct CDR3 sequences, approximately 35% of which are singletons, and 0.95% to 1.2% rests with the top ten. Sample: sorted CD4+, CD8+, or CD8+CD57+ T cells (not recorded which) from PBMCs. These receptors came from a human donor in good health, serving as a control. Both conserved end residues are part of each CDR3.

TRBJ1-2 | TRBV7-2 | CASSLGSRAGYGYTF
TRBJ2-2 | TRBV2 | CASSEYAYPGELFF
TRBJ1-4 | TRBV3-1 | CASSPGMTGAKLFF
TRBJ2-1 | TRBV30 | CAWSVFGYEQFF
TRBJ1-2 | TRBV5-1 | CASSFGTADYGYTF
TRBJ2-1 | TRBV12-5 | CASGLSPRPKDRGHNEQFF
TRBJ2-2 | TRBV11-1 | CASSSTLRLGVFTGELFF
TRBJ1-3 | TRBV18 | CASSPRAGSSGNTIYF
TRBJ1-5 | TRBV19 | CASSMSGGSIYQPQHF
TRBJ1-2 | TRBV2 | CASSEALQGVDYGYTF
TRBJ2-1 | TRBV20-1 | CSASFQPAATYNEQFF
TRBJ1-2 | TRBV6-1 | CASIPSRTGVGYTF